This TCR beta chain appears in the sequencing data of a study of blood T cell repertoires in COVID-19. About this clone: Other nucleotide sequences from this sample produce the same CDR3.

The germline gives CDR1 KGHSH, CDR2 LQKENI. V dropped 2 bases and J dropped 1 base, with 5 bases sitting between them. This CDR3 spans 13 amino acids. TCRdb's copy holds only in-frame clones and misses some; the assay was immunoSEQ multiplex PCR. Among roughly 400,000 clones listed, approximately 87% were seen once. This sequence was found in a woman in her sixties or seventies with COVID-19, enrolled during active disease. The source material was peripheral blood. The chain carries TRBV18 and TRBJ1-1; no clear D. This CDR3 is CASSPAGNTEAFF. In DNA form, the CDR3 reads TGTGCCAGCTCACCAGCAGGGAACACTGAAGCTTTCTTT. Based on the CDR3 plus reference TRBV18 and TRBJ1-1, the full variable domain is NAGVMQNPRHLVRRRGQEARLRCSPMKGHSHVYWYRQLPEEGLKFMVYLQKENIIDESGMPKERFSAEFPKEGPSILRIQQVVRGDSAAYFCASSPAGNTEAFFGQGTRLTVV.